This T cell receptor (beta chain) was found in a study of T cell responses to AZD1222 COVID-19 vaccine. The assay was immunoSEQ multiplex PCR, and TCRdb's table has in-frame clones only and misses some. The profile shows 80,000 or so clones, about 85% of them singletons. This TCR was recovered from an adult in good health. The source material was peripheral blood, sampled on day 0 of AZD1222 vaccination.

The CDR3 is CASSRTSGIYNEQFF. CDR3 DNA: TGTGCCAGCAGCCGGACTAGCGGGATTTACAATGAGCAGTTCTTC. The chain has TRBV11-3 and TRBJ2-1; TRBD2 matches at 12 bases. V lost 5 bases to trimming and J lost 4 bases; unmatched junction nucleotides: 3. Looked up from germline, CDR1 is SGHNT and CDR2 is YENEEA. The CDR3 extends over 15 amino acids.